Sequencing of this T cell receptor beta chain was carried out in a study of STAT5B mutations in CD4+ large granular lymphocyte leukemia. In germline, CDR1 is KGHSH, CDR2 LQKENI. J lost 1 base, V lost 3 bases, and 8 bases had no gene match. The CDR3 covers 16 residues. Profiled with immunoSEQ multiplex PCR; TCRdb holds only in-frame clones, not every one. This sample has fewer than 45,000 clones, with 70% to 90% found just once. V usage is TRBV18 and J usage is TRBJ2-5; 7 bases map to TRBD2. The sample taken for sequencing was CD4+ T cells from blood buffy coats. The sequence came from a human donor in good health. For the CDR3, the DNA is TGTGCCAGCTCACCGGTAGCGGGCACTACCCAAGAGACCCAGTACTTC. Its translation: CASSPVAGTTQETQYF.